This T cell receptor beta chain was documented in a study of blood T cell repertoires in COVID-19. On the study more broadly: The analysed material was cDNA or gDNA that came from T cells, B-cell-depleted T cells, or PBMCs.

Grouping used clinical history reported by participants in a survey and questionnaire. Germline CDR1 is LGHDT and CDR2 is YNNKEL (reference sequence). V was shortened by 4 bases and J by 6 bases, with 10 bases between the two germline ends. CDR3 size: 14 residues. The table came from immunoSEQ multiplex PCR; TCRdb's copy has only in-frame clones and leaves some out. This sample yields a few hundred thousand clones, of which 65% to 90% are seen a single time; 3.5% to 4% belongs to the top ten. The origin of this receptor is a middle-aged woman with acute COVID-19. The specimen sequenced was PBMCs or T cells enriched from blood (not recorded which). This chain joins TRBV3-1 (or the pseudogene TRBV3-2) and TRBJ1-6; a possible D gene is TRBD1 (6 bases). Here the CDR3 reads CASSLGQPNSPLHF. The CDR3 DNA sequence: TGTGCCAGCAGCCTGGGACAACCTAATTCACCCCTCCACTTT.